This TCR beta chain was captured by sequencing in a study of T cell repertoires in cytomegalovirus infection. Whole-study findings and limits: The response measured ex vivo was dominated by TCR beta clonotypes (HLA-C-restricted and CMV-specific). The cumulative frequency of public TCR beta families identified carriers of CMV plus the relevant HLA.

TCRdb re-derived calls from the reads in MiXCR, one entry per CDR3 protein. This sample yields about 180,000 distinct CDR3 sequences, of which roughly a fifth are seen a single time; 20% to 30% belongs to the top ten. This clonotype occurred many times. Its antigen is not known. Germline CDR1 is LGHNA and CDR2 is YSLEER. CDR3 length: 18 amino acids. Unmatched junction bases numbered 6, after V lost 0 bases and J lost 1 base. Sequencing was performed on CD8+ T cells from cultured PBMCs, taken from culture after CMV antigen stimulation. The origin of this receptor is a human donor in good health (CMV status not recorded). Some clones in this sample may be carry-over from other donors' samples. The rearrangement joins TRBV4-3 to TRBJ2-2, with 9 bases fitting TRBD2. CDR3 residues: CASSQDLWRGGNTGELFF. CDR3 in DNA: TGCGCCAGCAGCCAAGATTTGTGGCGGGGGGGGAACACCGGGGAGCTGTTTTTT.